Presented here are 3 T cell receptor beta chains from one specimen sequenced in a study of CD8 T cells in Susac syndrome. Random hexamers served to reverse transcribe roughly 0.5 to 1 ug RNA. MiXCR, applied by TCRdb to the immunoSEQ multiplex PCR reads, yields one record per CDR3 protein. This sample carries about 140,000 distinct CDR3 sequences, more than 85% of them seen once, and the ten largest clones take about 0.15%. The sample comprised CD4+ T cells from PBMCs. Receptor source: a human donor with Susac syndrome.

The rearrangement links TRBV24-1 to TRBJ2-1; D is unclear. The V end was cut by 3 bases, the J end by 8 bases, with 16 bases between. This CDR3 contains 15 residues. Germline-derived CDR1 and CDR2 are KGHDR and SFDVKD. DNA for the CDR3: TGTGCCACCAGTGATACGACCCCCTCGGGCGATGAGCAGTTCTTC. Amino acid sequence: CATSDTTPSGDEQFF.

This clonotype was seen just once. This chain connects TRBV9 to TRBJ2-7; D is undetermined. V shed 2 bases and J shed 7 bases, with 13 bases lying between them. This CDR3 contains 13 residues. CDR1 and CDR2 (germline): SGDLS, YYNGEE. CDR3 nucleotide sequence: TGTGCCAGCAGCGTCCTCCAAGTGGGGGAGCAGTACTTC. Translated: CASSVLQVGEQYF.

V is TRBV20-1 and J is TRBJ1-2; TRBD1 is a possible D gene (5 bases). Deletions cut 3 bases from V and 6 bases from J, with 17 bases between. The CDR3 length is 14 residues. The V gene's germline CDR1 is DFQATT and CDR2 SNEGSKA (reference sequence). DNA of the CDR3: TGCAGTGCTAGTGGTCTAGAGGTGGGGGATGGCTACACCTTC. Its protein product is CSASGLEVGDGYTF.